The 16 T cell receptor beta chains presented below share a single source sample, sequenced in a study of early T cells in non-severe SARS-CoV-2 infection. One entry per CDR3 protein results from TCRdb running MiXCR on the 5' RACE reads. The table includes approximately 50,000 distinct CDR3 sequences, 9.5% to 12% detected once. The sequencing sample was made of whole blood. These receptor sequences come from an adult who was a healthcare worker with PCR-confirmed SARS-CoV-2 infection or an uninfected control (not recorded which).

In this sample, this clonotype turned up many times. The chain joins TRBV6-5 to TRBJ2-5, with 12 positions matching TRBD2. This CDR3 has 14 residues. V lost 7 bases, J lost 5 bases, and 5 bases stayed unmatched. CDR1 and CDR2 from the germline V gene are MNHEY and SVGAGI. The CDR3 nucleotides read TGTGCCAGCAATCCGACTAGCGGGAGTGAGACCCAGTACTTC. Protein product: CASNPTSGSETQYF.

Only a few counts were recorded for this clonotype. V gene TRBV6-2 or TRBV6-3 combines with J gene TRBJ1-2; 7 bases fit TRBD1. Germline assignment: CDR1 MNHEY and CDR2 SVGEGT. V dropped 6 bases and J dropped 4; count of bases not matched to a gene: 5. The CDR3 contains 13 residues. The CDR3 DNA follows: TGTGCCAGCAGGTTGACAGGGAGCTATGGCTACACCTTC. The encoded protein is CASRLTGSYGYTF.

This clonotype came up many times. This sequence joins TRBV6-2 or TRBV6-3 and TRBJ1-2; TRBD1 agrees at 9 bases. Germline V CDR1 and CDR2: MNHEY, SVGEGT. After removal of 8 bases from V and 9 bases from J, the junction contained 13 bases not matched to a gene. This CDR3 is 14 amino acids long. The CDR3 loop reads CASLSSGTGNSYTF. CDR3 in DNA: TGTGCCAGCCTTTCCTCCGGGACAGGGAATAGCTACACCTTC.

This clonotype was seen at least ten times. The J gene is TRBJ2-1, the V gene TRBV4-1; TRBD2 matches at 11 bases. Germline V lookup: CDR1 MGHRA, CDR2 YSYEKL. The CDR3 runs to 16 residues. Losses at the gene ends were 0 bases for V and 5 bases for J; bases not matched to a gene: 3. As DNA, the CDR3 is TGCGCCAGCAGCCAAGACCCGGGACTAGCGGACAATGAGCAGTTCTTC. It codes for CASSQDPGLADNEQFF.

The rearrangement joins TRBV20-1 to TRBJ2-1; 9 nucleotides line up with TRBD2. V trimming: 0 bases; J trimming: 6 bases; junction bases outside the gene matches: 6. This CDR3 spans 15 amino acids. The germline V gene encodes CDR1 DFQATT and CDR2 SNEGSKA (reference sequence). CDR3: CSARDLAGLSNEQFF. CDR3 DNA: TGCAGTGCTAGAGATCTAGCGGGGCTTTCCAATGAGCAGTTCTTC.

This clonotype was recorded a few times. The V and J genes are TRBV7-3 and TRBJ2-1; D not certain. The length of the CDR3 is 17 residues. Trimming pared 3 bases from V and 0 bases from J, leaving 15 bases between. The germline V gene encodes CDR1 SGHTA and CDR2 FQGTGA. The CDR3 loop is CASSFPPFLNSYNEQFF. The CDR3 nucleotides read TGTGCCAGCAGCTTCCCCCCTTTCCTAAACTCCTACAATGAGCAGTTCTTC.

This clonotype appeared many times. The V call is TRBV10-3, the J call TRBJ2-5, with D perhaps assigned TRBD1 or TRBD2 (6 bases each). V was shortened by 3 bases and J by 2 bases, with 10 bases between the two germline ends. The CDR3 covers 14 residues. From germline, CDR1 is ENHRY and CDR2 SYGVKD. The CDR3 is CAISDGGTQETQYF. DNA of the CDR3: TGTGCCATCAGTGATGGGGGGACACAAGAGACCCAGTACTTC.

This clonotype was seen ten or more times. The J gene is TRBJ2-7, the V gene TRBV3-1; possibly TRBD2 for D (6 bases). Germline CDR1 is LGHDT and CDR2 is YNNKEL (reference sequence). This CDR3 has 14 residues. V was pared by 8 bases and J by 7 bases, with 21 bases between. For the CDR3, the DNA is TGTGCCAGCCGGTTCGAACGACCCCGGGGGGAGCAGTACTTC. It encodes CASRFERPRGEQYF.

The genes are TRBV7-9 and TRBJ1-6; D not certain. There are 14 residues in the CDR3. The germline V gene encodes CDR1 SEHNR and CDR2 FQNEAQ (reference sequence). V was clipped by 1 base and J by 2 bases, with 3 bases between them. The DNA for the CDR3 is TGTGCCAGCAGCTTAGGGGCCTATAATTCACCCCTCCACTTT. This sequence encodes CASSLGAYNSPLHF. The full variable domain, completed using reference TRBV7-9 and TRBJ1-6, is DTGVSQNPRHKITKRGQNVTFRCDPISEHNRLYWYRQTLGQGPEFLTYFQNEAQLEKSRLLSDRFSAERPKGSFSTLEIQRTEQGDSAMYLCASSLGAYNSPLHFGNGTRLTVT.

The rearrangement uses TRBV5-1 and TRBJ2-2, with D perhaps assigned TRBD1 or TRBD2 (6 bases each). The germline CDR1 and CDR2 sequences are SGHRS and YFSETQ. V was shortened by 0 bases and J by 4 bases, with 13 bases between the two germline ends. The CDR3 has 16 residues. The CDR3 DNA follows: TGCGCCAGCAGCTTGGGTGGGGGGCCGACCACCGGGGAGCTGTTTTTT. Translation: CASSLGGGPTTGELFF.

This clonotype was observed a few times. The chain is built from TRBV3-1 and TRBJ2-7, with D uncertain. V was clipped by 3 bases and J by 3 bases, with 9 bases between them. Germline loops: CDR1 LGHDT, CDR2 YNNKEL (reference sequence). The CDR3 is made up of 13 amino acids. The CDR3 nucleotides are TGTGCCAGCAGCCACGGCCCCCTCTACGAGCAGTACTTC. Its translation is CASSHGPLYEQYF.

This clonotype was seen many times. The genes are TRBV6-5 and TRBJ2-1, with TRBD2 identical over 11 bases. This CDR3 is built from 17 residues. After removal of 5 bases from V and 2 bases from J, the junction contained 8 bases not matched to a gene. Germline lookup yields CDR1 MNHEY and CDR2 SVGAGI. The CDR3 is CASSSTSGRDAYNEQFF. Written as DNA, the CDR3 is TGTGCCAGCAGTAGTACTAGCGGGAGAGACGCCTACAATGAGCAGTTCTTC.

The rearrangement joins TRBV6-1 to TRBJ1-5, with D perhaps matching TRBD1 (6 bases). Trimming removed 2 bases at V and 3 bases at J, with 11 bases between. Germline V gives CDR1 MNHNS, CDR2 SASEGT. The CDR3 length is 15 residues. CDR3 region: CASSEYGQPNQPQHF. Written as DNA, the CDR3 is TGTGCCAGCAGTGAATACGGACAGCCCAATCAGCCCCAGCATTTT.

The rearrangement uses TRBV3-1 and TRBJ1-1; TRBD1 matches at 7 bases. There are 13 residues in the CDR3. Germline values: CDR1 LGHDT, CDR2 YNNKEL (reference sequence). V gave up 0 bases and J gave up 7 bases; unmatched junction bases: 2. As DNA, the CDR3 is TGTGCCAGCAGCCAAGAACAGGGGAGTGAAGCTTTCTTT. Translation: CASSQEQGSEAFF.

The chain couples TRBV2 to TRBJ2-7; 8 nucleotides match TRBD2. Losses at the gene ends were 7 bases for V and 5 bases for J; bases not matched to a gene: 10. The CDR3 contains 14 residues. Germline values: CDR1 SNHLY, CDR2 FYNNEI. The DNA of the CDR3 is TGTGCCAGCACCTCGTCGGGGGGGTTCGACGAGCAGTACTTC. It yields the protein CASTSSGGFDEQYF.

The rearrangement uses TRBV29-1 and TRBJ2-7; D possibly uses TRBD1 or TRBD2 (5 bases each). Trimming shortened V by 7 bases and J by 0 bases, and 22 bases separated the two germline ends. This CDR3 is built from 16 residues. In germline, CDR1 is SQVTM, CDR2 ANQGSEA. The CDR3 spells CSAMNVGRWSSYEQYF. CDR3 DNA sequence: TGCAGCGCCATGAATGTGGGACGGTGGAGCTCCTACGAGCAGTACTTC.